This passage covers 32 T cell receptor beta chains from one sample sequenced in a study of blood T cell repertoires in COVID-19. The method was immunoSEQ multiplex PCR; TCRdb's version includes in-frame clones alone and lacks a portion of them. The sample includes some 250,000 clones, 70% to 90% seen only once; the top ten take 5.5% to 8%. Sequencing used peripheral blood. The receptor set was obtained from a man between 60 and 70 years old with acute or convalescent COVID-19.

CDR3 amino acids: CASSLMRASGTYEQYF. CDR3 coding DNA: TGTGCCAGCAGTTTAATGAGGGCTAGCGGCACCTACGAGCAGTACTTC. This chain uses TRBV28 with TRBJ2-7; 7 bases are a match to TRBD2. The length of the CDR3 is 16 residues. V was clipped by 2 bases and J by 2 bases; unmatched bases: 9. CDR1 and CDR2 from the germline V gene are MDHEN and SYDVKM.

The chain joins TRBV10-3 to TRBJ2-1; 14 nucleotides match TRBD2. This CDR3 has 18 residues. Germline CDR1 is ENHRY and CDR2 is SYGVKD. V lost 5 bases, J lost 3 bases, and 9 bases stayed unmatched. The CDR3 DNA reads TGTGCCATCAGTAGTGGACTAGCGGGAGGAGGTAGCTACAATGAGCAGTTCTTC. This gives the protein CAISSGLAGGGSYNEQFF.

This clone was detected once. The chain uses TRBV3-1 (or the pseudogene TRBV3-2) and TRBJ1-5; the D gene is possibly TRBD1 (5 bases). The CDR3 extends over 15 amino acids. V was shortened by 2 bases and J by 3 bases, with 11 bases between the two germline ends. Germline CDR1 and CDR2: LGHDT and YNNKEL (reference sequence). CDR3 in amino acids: CASSQTDSFNQPQHF. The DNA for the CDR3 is TGTGCCAGCAGCCAAACAGACAGCTTCAATCAGCCCCAGCATTTT.

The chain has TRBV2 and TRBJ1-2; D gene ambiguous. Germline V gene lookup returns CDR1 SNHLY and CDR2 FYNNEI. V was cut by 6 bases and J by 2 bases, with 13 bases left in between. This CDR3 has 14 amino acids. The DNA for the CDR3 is TGTGCCAGCAGCCTTTCGACGGAGAACTATGGCTACACCTTC. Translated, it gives CASSLSTENYGYTF.

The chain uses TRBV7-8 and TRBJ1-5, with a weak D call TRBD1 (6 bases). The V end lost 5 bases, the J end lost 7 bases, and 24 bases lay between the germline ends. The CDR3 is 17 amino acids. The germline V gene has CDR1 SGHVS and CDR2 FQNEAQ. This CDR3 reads CASSPPGGGGSGQPQHF. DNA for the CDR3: TGTGCCAGCAGCCCACCGGGGGGGGGCGGCTCCGGGCAGCCCCAGCATTTT. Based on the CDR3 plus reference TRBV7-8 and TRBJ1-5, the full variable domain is GAGVSQSPRYKVAKRGQDVALRCDPISGHVSLFWYQQALGQGPEFLTYFQNEAQLDKSGLPSDRFFAERPEGSVSTLKIQRTQQEDSAVYLCASSPPGGGGSGQPQHFGDGTRLSIL.

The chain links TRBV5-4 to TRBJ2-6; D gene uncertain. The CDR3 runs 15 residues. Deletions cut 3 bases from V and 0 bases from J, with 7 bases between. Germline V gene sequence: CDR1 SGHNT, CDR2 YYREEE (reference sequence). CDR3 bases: TGTGCCAGCAGCTCCCCTCCCTCTGGGGCCAACGTCCTGACTTTC. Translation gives CASSSPPSGANVLTF.

The DNA of the CDR3 is TGTGCCAGTAGTCCGGGACAGTATAATGAAAAACTGTTTTTT. Amino acid sequence: CASSPGQYNEKLFF. The V gene is TRBV19, the J gene TRBJ1-4; 7 bases agree with TRBD1. Germline values: CDR1 LNHDA, CDR2 SQIVND (reference sequence). This CDR3 has 14 amino acids. V was pared by 5 bases and J by 4 bases, with 4 bases of the junction left unmatched.

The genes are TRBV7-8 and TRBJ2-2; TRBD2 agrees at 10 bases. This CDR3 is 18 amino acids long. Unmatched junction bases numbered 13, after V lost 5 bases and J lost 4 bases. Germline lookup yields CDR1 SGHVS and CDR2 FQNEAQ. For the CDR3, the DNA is TGTGCCAGCAGCCCACCTAACGGCAGGACTAGCGGCACCGGGGAGCTGTTTTTT. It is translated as CASSPPNGRTSGTGELFF.

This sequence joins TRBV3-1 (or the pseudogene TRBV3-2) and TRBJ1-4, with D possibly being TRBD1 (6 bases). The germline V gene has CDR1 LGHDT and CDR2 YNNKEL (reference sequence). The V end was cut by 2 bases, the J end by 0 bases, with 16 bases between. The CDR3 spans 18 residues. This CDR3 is CASSQNTGPTATNEKLFF. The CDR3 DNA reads TGTGCCAGCAGCCAAAATACAGGGCCGACTGCAACTAATGAAAAACTGTTTTTT.

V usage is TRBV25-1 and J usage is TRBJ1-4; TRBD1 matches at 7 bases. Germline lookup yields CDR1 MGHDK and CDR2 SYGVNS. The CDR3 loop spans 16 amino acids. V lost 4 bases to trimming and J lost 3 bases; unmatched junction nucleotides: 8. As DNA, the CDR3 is TGTGCCAGCAGTGCCCGACAGGGCACCTCTAATGAAAAACTGTTTTTT. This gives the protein CASSARQGTSNEKLFF.

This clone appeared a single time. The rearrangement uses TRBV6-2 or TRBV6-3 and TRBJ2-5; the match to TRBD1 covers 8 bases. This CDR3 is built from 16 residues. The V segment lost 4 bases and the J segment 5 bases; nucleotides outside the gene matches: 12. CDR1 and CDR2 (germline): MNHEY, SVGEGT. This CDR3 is CASSSSPRGLLETQYF. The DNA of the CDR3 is TGTGCCAGCAGTTCGTCCCCCAGGGGGCTATTGGAGACCCAGTACTTC.

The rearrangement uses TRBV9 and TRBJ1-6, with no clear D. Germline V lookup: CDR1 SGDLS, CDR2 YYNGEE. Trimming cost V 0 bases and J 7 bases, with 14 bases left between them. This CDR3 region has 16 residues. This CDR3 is CASSVVQEPRNSPLHF. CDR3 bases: TGTGCCAGCAGCGTAGTCCAAGAGCCCAGGAATTCACCCCTCCACTTT.

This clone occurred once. This chain's CDR3 is CSALLADGQYF. DNA of the CDR3: TGCAGTGCCCTTCTAGCCGACGGGCAGTACTTC. The chain couples TRBV20-1 to TRBJ2-7; possible D gene TRBD2, 5 bases. This CDR3 region has 11 residues. The germline V gene encodes CDR1 DFQATT and CDR2 SNEGSKA (reference sequence). V shed 6 bases and J shed 9 bases, with 15 bases lying between them.

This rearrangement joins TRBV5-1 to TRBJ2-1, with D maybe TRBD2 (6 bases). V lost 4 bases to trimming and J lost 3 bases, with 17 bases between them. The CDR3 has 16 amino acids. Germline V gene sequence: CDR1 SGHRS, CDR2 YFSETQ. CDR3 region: CASSPLGGTYYNEQFF. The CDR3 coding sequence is TGCGCCAGCAGCCCCTTGGGCGGGACTTACTACAATGAGCAGTTCTTC.

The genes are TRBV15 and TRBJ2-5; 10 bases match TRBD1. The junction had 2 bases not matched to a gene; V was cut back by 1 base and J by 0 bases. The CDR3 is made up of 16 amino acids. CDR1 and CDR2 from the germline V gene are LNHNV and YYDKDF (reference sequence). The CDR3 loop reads CATSRADRGDQETQYF. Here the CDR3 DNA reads TGTGCCACCAGCAGAGCGGACAGGGGGGACCAAGAGACCCAGTACTTC.

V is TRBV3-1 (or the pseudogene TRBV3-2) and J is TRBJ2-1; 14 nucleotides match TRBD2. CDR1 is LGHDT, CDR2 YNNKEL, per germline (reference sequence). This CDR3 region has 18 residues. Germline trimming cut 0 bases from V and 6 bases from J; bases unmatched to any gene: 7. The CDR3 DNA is TGTGCCAGCAGCCAAGATATGGGGGGACTAGCGGGAGTCAATGAGCAGTTCTTC. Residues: CASSQDMGGLAGVNEQFF.

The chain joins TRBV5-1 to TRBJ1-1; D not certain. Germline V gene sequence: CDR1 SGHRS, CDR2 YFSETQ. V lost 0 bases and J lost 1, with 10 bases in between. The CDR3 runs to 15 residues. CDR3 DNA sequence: TGCGCCAGCAGCTTGGAACCTTCGAGGAACACTGAAGCTTTCTTT. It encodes CASSLEPSRNTEAFF.

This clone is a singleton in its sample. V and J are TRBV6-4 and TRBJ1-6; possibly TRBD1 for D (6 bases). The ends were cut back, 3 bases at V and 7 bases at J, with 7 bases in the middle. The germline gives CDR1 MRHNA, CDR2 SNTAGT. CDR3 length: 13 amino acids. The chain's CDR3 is CASSETGNSPLHF. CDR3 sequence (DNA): TGTGCCAGCAGTGAGACAGGAAATTCACCCCTCCACTTT.

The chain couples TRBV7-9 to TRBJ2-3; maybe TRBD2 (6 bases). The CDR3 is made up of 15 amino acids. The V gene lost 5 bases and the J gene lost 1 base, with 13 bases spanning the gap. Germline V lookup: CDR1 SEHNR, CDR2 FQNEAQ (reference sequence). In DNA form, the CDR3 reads TGTGCCAGCAGCCCTCCGGGACTGCGCACAGATACGCAGTATTTT. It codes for CASSPPGLRTDTQYF.

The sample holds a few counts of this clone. DNA of the CDR3: TGTGCCATCAGTGAGTATGAGCGGGAGGGTAAGCATGAGCAGTTCTTC. Translated: CAISEYEREGKHEQFF. The V gene is TRBV10-3, the J gene TRBJ2-1; 10 nucleotides agree with TRBD2. With V trimmed by 1 base and J by 8 bases, 8 bases remained unmatched. Germline assignment: CDR1 ENHRY and CDR2 SYGVKD. This CDR3 comprises 16 residues.

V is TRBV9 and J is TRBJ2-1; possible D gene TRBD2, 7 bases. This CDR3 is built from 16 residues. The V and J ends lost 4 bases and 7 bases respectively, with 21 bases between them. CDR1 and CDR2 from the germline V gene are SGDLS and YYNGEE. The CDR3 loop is CASSHMGAGVPNEQFF. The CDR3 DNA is TGTGCCAGCAGCCATATGGGGGCGGGAGTCCCTAATGAGCAGTTCTTC. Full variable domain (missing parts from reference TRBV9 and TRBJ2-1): DSGVTQTPKHLITATGQRVTLRCSPRSGDLSVYWYQQSLDQGLQFLIQYYNGEERAKGNILERFSAQQFPDLHSELNLSSLELGDSALYFCASSHMGAGVPNEQFFGPGTRLTVL.

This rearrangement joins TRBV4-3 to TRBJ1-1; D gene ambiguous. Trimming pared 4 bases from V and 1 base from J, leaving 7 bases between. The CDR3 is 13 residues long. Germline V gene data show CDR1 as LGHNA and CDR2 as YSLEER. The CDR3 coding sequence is TGCGCCAGCAGCCCGGAGGAGAACACTGAAGCTTTCTTT. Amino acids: CASSPEENTEAFF.

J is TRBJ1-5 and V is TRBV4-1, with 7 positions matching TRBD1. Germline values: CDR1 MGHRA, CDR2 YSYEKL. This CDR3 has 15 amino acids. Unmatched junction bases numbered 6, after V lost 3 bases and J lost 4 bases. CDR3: CASSQAWDRNQPQHF. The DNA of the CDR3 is TGCGCCAGCAGCCAGGCCTGGGACAGAAATCAGCCCCAGCATTTT.

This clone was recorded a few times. The CDR3 sequence: CASSFAGGRSTEAFF. CDR3 sequence (DNA): TGTGCCAGCAGCTTCGCAGGGGGAAGGAGCACTGAAGCTTTCTTT. V is TRBV5-5 and J is TRBJ1-1; 7 bases are a match to TRBD1. The CDR3 spans 15 residues. Trimming cost V 2 bases and J 4 bases; bases outside gene matches: 8. Germline CDR1 SGHKS, CDR2 YYEKEE (reference sequence).

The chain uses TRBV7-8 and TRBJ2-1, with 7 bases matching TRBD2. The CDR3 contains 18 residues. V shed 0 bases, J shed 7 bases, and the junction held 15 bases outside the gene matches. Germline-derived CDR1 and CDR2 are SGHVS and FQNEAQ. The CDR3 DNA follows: TGTGCCAGCAGCTTAGCGCATCAAGGGAGGGCCGGCAAGAATGAGCAGTTCTTC. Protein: CASSLAHQGRAGKNEQFF. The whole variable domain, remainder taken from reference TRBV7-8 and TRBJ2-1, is GAGVSQSPRYKVAKRGQDVALRCDPISGHVSLFWYQQALGQGPEFLTYFQNEAQLDKSGLPSDRFFAERPEGSVSTLKIQRTQQEDSAVYLCASSLAHQGRAGKNEQFFGPGTRLTVL.

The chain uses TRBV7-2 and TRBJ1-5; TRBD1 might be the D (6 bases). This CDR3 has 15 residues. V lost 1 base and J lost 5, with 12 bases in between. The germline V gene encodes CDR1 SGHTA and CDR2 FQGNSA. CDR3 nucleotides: TGTGCCAGCAGCTTAGACGGGACAAATTATCAGCCCCAGCATTTT. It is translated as CASSLDGTNYQPQHF.

The CDR3 region is CASSQGLATTYEQYF. CDR3 nucleotide sequence: TGCGCCAGCAGCCAAGGCCTAGCGACTACCTACGAGCAGTACTTC. J is TRBJ2-7 and V is TRBV4-3; weak D call: TRBD2 (6 bases). This CDR3 region has 15 residues. Germline loops: CDR1 LGHNA, CDR2 YSLEER. V lost 1 base to trimming and J lost 2 bases, with 12 bases between them.

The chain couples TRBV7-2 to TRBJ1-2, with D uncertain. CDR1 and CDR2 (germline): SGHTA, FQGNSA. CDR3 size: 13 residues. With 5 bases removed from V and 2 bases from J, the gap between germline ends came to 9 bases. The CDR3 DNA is TGTGCCAGCAGCCCAACAGAGAACTATGGCTACACCTTC. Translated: CASSPTENYGYTF.

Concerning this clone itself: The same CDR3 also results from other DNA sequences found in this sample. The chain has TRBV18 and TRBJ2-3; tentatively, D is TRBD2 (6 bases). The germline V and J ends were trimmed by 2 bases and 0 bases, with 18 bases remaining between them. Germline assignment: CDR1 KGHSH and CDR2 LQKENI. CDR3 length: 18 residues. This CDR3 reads CASSPSSTGASSTDTQYF. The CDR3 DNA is TGTGCCAGCTCACCATCATCGACGGGAGCCTCTAGCACAGATACGCAGTATTTT.

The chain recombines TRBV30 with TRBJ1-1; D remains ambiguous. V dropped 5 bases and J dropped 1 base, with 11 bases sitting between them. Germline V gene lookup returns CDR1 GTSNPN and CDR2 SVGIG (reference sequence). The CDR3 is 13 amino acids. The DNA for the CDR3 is TGTGCCTGGGGCGTCGGAGGGAACACTGAAGCTTTCTTT. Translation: CAWGVGGNTEAFF.

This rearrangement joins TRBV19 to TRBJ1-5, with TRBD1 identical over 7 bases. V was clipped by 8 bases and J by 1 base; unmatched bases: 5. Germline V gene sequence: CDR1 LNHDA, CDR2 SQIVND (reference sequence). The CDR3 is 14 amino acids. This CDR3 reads CASCRGQSNQPQHF. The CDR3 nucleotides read TGTGCCAGTTGTAGGGGGCAAAGCAATCAGCCCCAGCATTTT.

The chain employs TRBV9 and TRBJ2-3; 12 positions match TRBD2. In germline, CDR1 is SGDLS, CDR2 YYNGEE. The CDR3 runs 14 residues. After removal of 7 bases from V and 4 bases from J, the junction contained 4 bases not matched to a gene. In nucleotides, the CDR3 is TGTGCCAGCCAGACTAGCGGGAGTTCAGATACGCAGTATTTT. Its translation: CASQTSGSSDTQYF.